Listed here are 10 T cell receptor beta chains from one sample, sequenced in a study of coeliac disease. TCRdb keeps only in-frame clones here, not all; method: immunoSEQ multiplex PCR. The table shows several thousand clones, with 57% occurring only once. The specimen sequenced was intraepithelial lymphocytes from the gut. The receptors were sampled from an older woman with celiac disease.

V gene TRBV2 combines with J gene TRBJ1-4; the D gene is possibly TRBD1 (5 bases). Germline V CDR1 and CDR2: SNHLY, FYNNEI. Trimming took 2 bases from V and 8 from J, leaving 15 bases between them. The CDR3 loop spans 15 amino acids. CDR3: CASSEPRGVGEKLFF. Written as DNA, the CDR3 is TGTGCCAGCAGTGAACCGCGGGGGGTTGGGGAAAAACTGTTTTTT.

This clone was counted a single time. At one end the junction does not follow the germline gene, possibly because of a read error. The rearrangement uses TRBV27 and TRBJ2-2; D unclear. Germline V gene lookup returns CDR1 MNHEY and CDR2 SMNVEV (reference sequence). The CDR3 is made up of 12 amino acids. For the CDR3, the DNA is TGTGCCGGCAGTTTCTATACCGGGGAGCTGTTTTTT. This translates into CAGSFYTGELFF.

The rearrangement uses TRBV7-3 and TRBJ1-5; D might be TRBD1 (5 bases). There are 17 residues in the CDR3. Germline values: CDR1 SGHTA, CDR2 FQGTGA. Deletions cut 4 bases from V and 5 bases from J, with 21 bases between. This CDR3 reads CASSSHWGGRFDQPQHF. The CDR3, as DNA: TGTGCCAGCAGCTCGCACTGGGGCGGACGGTTCGATCAGCCCCAGCATTTT.

V and J are TRBV30 and TRBJ1-5; 7 bases align to TRBD1. There are 13 residues in the CDR3. Germline V CDR1 and CDR2: GTSNPN, SVGIG (reference sequence). The V segment lost 1 base and the J segment 9 bases; nucleotides outside the gene matches: 6. The CDR3 is CAWSEGAGWPQHF. For the CDR3, the DNA is TGTGCCTGGAGTGAGGGGGCGGGATGGCCCCAGCATTTT.

The chain combines TRBV5-4 with TRBJ2-3, with D unresolved. The CDR3 is made up of 14 amino acids. V was trimmed by 1 base and J by 6 bases, leaving 12 bases between them. Germline lookup yields CDR1 SGHNT and CDR2 YYREEE (reference sequence). The CDR3 here is CASSLPSTPDTQYF. Here the CDR3 DNA reads TGTGCCAGCAGCTTGCCCAGTACCCCGGATACGCAGTATTTT.

The rearrangement links TRBV28 to TRBJ2-5, with 9 bases lining up with TRBD2. From germline, CDR1 is MDHEN and CDR2 SYDVKM. V shed 8 bases and J 5 bases; nucleotides not matched to a gene: 15. The CDR3 runs to 16 residues. This chain's CDR3 is CASCLAGPPGVETQYF. The CDR3 DNA is TGTGCCAGCTGCCTAGCGGGACCCCCCGGGGTGGAGACCCAGTACTTC.

This rearrangement joins TRBV9 to TRBJ2-7; 8 nucleotides match TRBD2. Trimming took 7 bases from V and 6 from J; bases not matched to a gene: 9. Per the germline V gene, CDR1 is SGDLS and CDR2 is YYNGEE. The CDR3 loop spans 13 amino acids. The CDR3 region has the DNA TGTGCCAGCGGTTTAGCGGGGACTGGCGAGCAGTACTTC. Translation gives CASGLAGTGEQYF.

The rearrangement uses TRBV4-2 and TRBJ2-3; tentatively, D is TRBD2 (5 bases). V was trimmed by 5 bases and J by 1 base, leaving 16 bases between them. CDR1 and CDR2 from the germline V gene are LGHNA and YNFKEQ. The CDR3 spans 16 residues. The CDR3 spells CASSVSGNRGTDTQYF. For the CDR3, the DNA is TGTGCCAGCAGCGTATCCGGGAACCGGGGCACAGATACGCAGTATTTT.

The V call is TRBV7-3, the J call TRBJ1-2, with D perhaps matching TRBD1 (6 bases). This CDR3 contains 14 residues. Germline lookup yields CDR1 SGHTA and CDR2 FQGTGA. V lost 3 bases and J 8 bases, leaving 16 bases between the germline ends. DNA for the CDR3: TGTGCCAGCAGCTTGTCAGGGGTAGCGGGCGGCTACACCTTC. It translates to CASSLSGVAGGYTF.

The chain combines TRBV4-2 with TRBJ2-5; no reliable D call. The V and J ends lost 4 bases and 2 bases respectively, with 11 bases between them. The CDR3 contains 14 residues. Germline CDR1 and CDR2: LGHNA and YNFKEQ. CDR3 loop: CASSPRHIQETQYF. Here the CDR3 DNA reads TGTGCCAGCAGCCCCAGACACATTCAAGAGACCCAGTACTTC.